Here is one TCR beta chain with its context. The data belong to a study of shared clonotypes between healthy human individuals. The CDR3 consists of 15 residues. CDR1 is MNHEY and CDR2 is SMNVEV in the germline V gene (reference sequence). V was cut by 4 bases and J by 5 bases, with 15 bases left in between. Under the authors' procedure: Sequence data from immunoSEQ were junction-only and lacked quality scores; consequently, filtering differed. Repertoires were generated with immunoSEQ multiplex PCR, while TCRdb's copy carries only in-frame clones and drops some. V, J and clone size are taken as reported in that table, and D and trimming were inferred from the DNA itself. The sample has hundreds of thousands of clones, around 96% seen once. Naive CD8 cells were CD45RO-negative, positively selected for CCR7, excluding terminally differentiated effector memory CD45RA+ cells.

The material sequenced was naive CD8+ T cells sorted from blood. The sequence was obtained from a woman aged 30 to 39 in good health. This chain connects TRBV27 to TRBJ2-1; TRBD2 is a possible D gene (5 bases). CDR3 coding DNA: TGTGCCAGCAGTTCGTCTGCTAGCTTTCACAATGAGCAGTTCTTC. Protein: CASSSSASFHNEQFF.